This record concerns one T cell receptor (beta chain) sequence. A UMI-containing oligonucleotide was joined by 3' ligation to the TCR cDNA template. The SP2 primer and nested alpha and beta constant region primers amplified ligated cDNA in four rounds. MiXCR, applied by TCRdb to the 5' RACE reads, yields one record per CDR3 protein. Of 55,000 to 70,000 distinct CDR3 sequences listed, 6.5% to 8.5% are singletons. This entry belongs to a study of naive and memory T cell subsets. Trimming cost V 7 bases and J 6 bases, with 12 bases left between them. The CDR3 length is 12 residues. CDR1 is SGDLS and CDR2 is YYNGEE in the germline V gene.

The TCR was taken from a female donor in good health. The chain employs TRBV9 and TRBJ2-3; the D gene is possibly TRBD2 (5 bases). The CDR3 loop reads CASGWGADTQYF. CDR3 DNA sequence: TGTGCCAGCGGATGGGGAGCTGATACGCAGTATTTT.